These 24 T cell receptor beta chains came from one sample sequenced in a study of blood T cell repertoires in COVID-19 (dated by TCRdb to 2018 to 2021). Receptors were amplified or captured by the immunoSEQ multiplex PCR assay. Held by TCRdb, this immuneACCESS table contains in-frame sequences only and omits some clones. Under half of the omission traces to an unresolved V gene where checked; the cause of the rest is unknown. The sample table lists some 100,000 clones, around four fifths of them with a count of one. About 10% of the sample rests with the top ten. Sequencing was performed on peripheral blood. These receptors originate from a woman aged 70-85 years with active or convalescent COVID-19.

This clone is a singleton in its sample. The genes are TRBV5-1 and TRBJ2-7, with TRBD1 matching 11 bases. Germline lookup yields CDR1 SGHRS and CDR2 YFSETQ. The CDR3 spans 15 residues. Unmatched junction bases numbered 5, after V lost 0 bases and J lost 6 bases. The CDR3 DNA reads TGCGCCAGCAGCTTGGGACGGACAGGGGGCGCCGAGCAGTACTTC. It yields the protein CASSLGRTGGAEQYF.

The rearrangement joins TRBV11-2 to TRBJ1-6; the match to TRBD1 covers 8 bases. Germline-derived CDR1 and CDR2 are SGHAT and FQNNGV. Trimming took 5 bases from V and 10 from J; bases not matched to a gene: 4. CDR3 size: 13 residues. CDR3 in amino acids: CASSPGQESPLHF. The DNA for the CDR3 is TGTGCCAGCAGCCCGGGACAGGAATCACCCCTCCACTTT.

The table lists this clone with a few counts. The chain is built from TRBV7-9 and TRBJ1-1; D uncertain. Trimming removed 2 bases at V and 7 bases at J, with 14 bases between. Germline loops: CDR1 SEHNR, CDR2 FQNEAQ (reference sequence). This CDR3 spans 14 amino acids. CDR3 DNA sequence: TGTGCCAGCAGCTTATTGGCGGTAGTGAGTGAAGCTTTCTTT. This sequence encodes CASSLLAVVSEAFF.

This clone was seen a handful of times. The chain couples TRBV19 to TRBJ1-6, with D hard to call. Germline V CDR1 and CDR2: LNHDA, SQIVND (reference sequence). Trimming removed 5 bases at V and 8 bases at J, with 10 bases between. This CDR3 is built from 13 residues. Here the CDR3 reads CASSPYSHSPLHF. CDR3 nucleotides: TGTGCCAGTAGTCCCTACAGTCATTCACCCCTCCACTTT.

The chain links TRBV7-2 to TRBJ1-6; perhaps TRBD1 as D (5 bases). This CDR3 is built from 13 residues. Trimming left V 5 bases short and J 13 bases short, with 15 bases between. The germline gives CDR1 SGHTA, CDR2 FQGNSA. CDR3 DNA sequence: TGTGCCAGCAGCACCCGGGACGGGGGGCCCCTCCACTTT. This encodes CASSTRDGGPLHF.

The chain joins TRBV14 to TRBJ2-1; 8 bases line up with TRBD2. With V trimmed by 4 bases and J by 4 bases, 9 bases remained unmatched. The germline V gene encodes CDR1 SGHDN and CDR2 FVKESK. The CDR3 is made up of 16 amino acids. In DNA, the CDR3 is TGTGCCAGCAGCCCCCGGGCTAGCGGGTGGTACAATGAGCAGTTCTTC. Amino acid sequence: CASSPRASGWYNEQFF.

For the CDR3, the DNA is TGTGCCAGCTCAACTATTGTCGGCGAGCAGTACTTC. Its protein product is CASSTIVGEQYF. The chain uses TRBV18 and TRBJ2-7, with no clear D. V was clipped by 5 bases and J by 6 bases, with 11 bases between them. The CDR3 consists of 12 residues. Germline CDR1 reads KGHSH; CDR2 reads LQKENI.

This rearrangement joins TRBV2 to TRBJ2-1; 9 bases fit TRBD1. Germline V CDR1 and CDR2: SNHLY, FYNNEI. The trim removed 6 bases at V and 1 base at J, leaving 4 bases unmatched. The CDR3 consists of 15 residues. The CDR3 region has the DNA TGTGCCAGCAGGAAACAGGGGGCTTCCTACAATGAGCAGTTCTTC. It translates to CASRKQGASYNEQFF.

This chain connects TRBV5-1 to TRBJ1-3, with D possibly being TRBD1 (5 bases). Trimming removed 1 base from V and 0 bases from J, with 8 bases in between. The CDR3 loop spans 15 amino acids. The germline gives CDR1 SGHRS, CDR2 YFSETQ. CDR3 sequence: CASSLLGGSGNTIYF. DNA for the CDR3: TGCGCCAGCAGCTTGTTGGGGGGCTCTGGAAACACCATATATTTT.

This clone showed up just once. The chain combines TRBV7-2 with TRBJ2-4; TRBD2 agrees at 8 bases. The CDR3 loop spans 16 amino acids. Germline values: CDR1 SGHTA, CDR2 FQGNSA. V dropped 5 bases and J dropped 1; count of bases not matched to a gene: 7. The CDR3 here is CASSPIAGRAKNIQYF. The CDR3 bases are TGTGCCAGCAGCCCGATAGCGGGGAGGGCCAAAAACATTCAGTACTTC.

The J gene is TRBJ1-5, the V gene TRBV7-2; 7 bases line up with TRBD1. J gave up 6 bases and V 6 bases, and 11 bases lay outside the gene matches. This CDR3 is built from 15 residues. CDR1 is SGHTA and CDR2 is FQGNSA in the germline V gene. The CDR3 DNA reads as TGTGCCAGCAGTCCGACAGGGCAGACGTTTCAGCCCCAGCATTTT. Protein product: CASSPTGQTFQPQHF.

This clone was detected only a few times. The chain couples TRBV3-1 (or the pseudogene TRBV3-2) to TRBJ1-2, with D possibly TRBD1 on 5 matching bases. V gave up 2 bases and J gave up 5 bases, with 9 bases separating them. The CDR3 is made up of 13 amino acids. CDR1 is LGHDT, CDR2 YNNKEL, per germline (reference sequence). The CDR3 DNA reads as TGTGCCAGCAGCCAAAAAGGGGTGTATGGCTACACCTTC. This translates into CASSQKGVYGYTF.

This chain uses TRBV11-1 with TRBJ2-7; possibly TRBD1 for D (7 bases). The CDR3 sequence is 14 residues long. From germline, CDR1 is SGHAT and CDR2 FQDESV (reference sequence). The germline V and J ends were trimmed by 3 bases and 9 bases, with 18 bases remaining between them. CDR3 loop: CASSFLEGAMGQYF. CDR3 coding DNA: TGTGCCAGCAGCTTTTTGGAGGGGGCCATGGGGCAGTACTTC.

This chain joins TRBV7-2 and TRBJ1-4, with 7 bases lining up with TRBD1. Germline values: CDR1 SGHTA, CDR2 FQGNSA. Trimming removed 1 base from V and 4 bases from J; junction bases left unmatched: 6. This CDR3 is 16 amino acids long. CDR3 nucleotide sequence: TGTGCCAGCAGCTTAGAGCCCCCAGGGGGTAATGAAAAACTGTTTTTT. It codes for CASSLEPPGGNEKLFF.

This clone appeared a single time. The V and J genes are TRBV5-1 and TRBJ2-4; TRBD1 matches 7 bases. The CDR3 has 12 residues. Germline V CDR1 and CDR2: SGHRS, YFSETQ. Trimming took 3 bases from V and 8 from J; bases not matched to a gene: 2. CDR3 protein: CASSSGQDIQYF. The CDR3 DNA reads as TGCGCCAGCAGCTCCGGACAGGACATTCAGTACTTC. The full variable domain, its missing parts supplied by reference TRBV5-1 and TRBJ2-4, is KAGVTQTPRYLIKTRGQQVTLSCSPISGHRSVSWYQQTPGQGLQFLFEYFSETQRNKGNFPGRFSGRQFSNSRSEMNVSTLELGDSALYLCASSSGQDIQYFGAGTRLSVL.

The chain joins TRBV7-2 to TRBJ1-1, with TRBD1 as a possible D gene (5 bases). The V gene's germline CDR1 is SGHTA and CDR2 FQGNSA. V lost 0 bases and J 3 bases, leaving 8 bases between the germline ends. The CDR3 loop spans 14 amino acids. The CDR3 DNA sequence: TGTGCCAGCAGCTTAGCAGGGGTGTACACTGAAGCTTTCTTT. Translating it yields CASSLAGVYTEAFF.

The chain combines TRBV25-1 with TRBJ1-4, with TRBD1 matching over 9 bases. The CDR3 runs to 17 residues. Trimming took 3 bases from V and 0 from J; bases not matched to a gene: 5. CDR1 MGHDK and CDR2 SYGVNS come from the germline V gene. The CDR3 nucleotides are TGTGCCAGCAGTGAGGGACAGGGTACTGCAACTAATGAAAAACTGTTTTTT. Protein sequence: CASSEGQGTATNEKLFF. Full variable domain (outside the CDR3, taken from reference TRBV25-1 and TRBJ1-4): EADIYQTPRYLVIGTGKKITLECSQTMGHDKMYWYQQDPGMELHLIHYSYGVNSTEKGDLSSESTVSRIRTEHFPLTLESARPSHTSQYLCASSEGQGTATNEKLFFGSGTQLSVL.

The J gene is TRBJ2-6, the V gene TRBV5-4, with 10 bases matching TRBD1. Trimming took 4 bases from V and 2 from J; bases not matched to a gene: 6. Germline CDR1 is SGHNT and CDR2 is YYREEE (reference sequence). CDR3 length: 17 residues. The CDR3 nucleotides read TGTGCCAGCAGCCGACAGGGGGCCGTACCTGGGGCCAACGTCCTGACTTTC. Translation gives CASSRQGAVPGANVLTF.

The chain joins TRBV5-1 to TRBJ1-4, with D tentatively TRBD1 (6 bases). The CDR3 sequence is 15 residues long. V lost 1 base and J lost 8, with 15 bases in between. Germline lookup yields CDR1 SGHRS and CDR2 YFSETQ. This chain's CDR3 is CASSLLTGKVEKLFF. CDR3 DNA sequence: TGCGCCAGCAGCTTGTTAACAGGGAAGGTGGAAAAACTGTTTTTT.

This sequence joins TRBV6-2 or TRBV6-3 and TRBJ2-3, with a tentative D call TRBD1 (6 bases). The germline V gene encodes CDR1 MNHEY and CDR2 SVGEGT. V dropped 6 bases and J dropped 2 bases, with 15 bases sitting between them. CDR3 length: 15 residues. In DNA, the CDR3 is TGTGCCAGCAGCGCCCCCGGGACAAACACAGATACGCAGTATTTT. It encodes CASSAPGTNTDTQYF.

This chain connects TRBV5-1 to TRBJ1-1; 7 bases match TRBD1. CDR3 size: 14 residues. The junction had 1 base not matched to a gene; V was cut back by 1 base and J by 1 base. The germline V gene has CDR1 SGHRS and CDR2 YFSETQ. CDR3 bases: TGCGCCAGCAGCTTGTGGGACAGGAACACTGAAGCTTTCTTT. Translation gives CASSLWDRNTEAFF.

By sample fraction, this clone is medium-sized. The chain couples TRBV6-7 to TRBJ2-6; a possible D gene is TRBD2 (5 bases). TRBV6-7 falls under the ORF class, with uncertain function. The V end was cut by 3 bases, the J end by 4 bases, with 10 bases between. This CDR3 has 15 residues. CDR3 amino acids: CASSYEGSGANVLTF. In DNA form, the CDR3 reads TGTGCCAGCAGTTATGAGGGATCAGGGGCCAACGTCCTGACTTTC.

This clone was observed a handful of times. The rearrangement joins TRBV27 to TRBJ1-6, with 11 bases aligning to TRBD1. Per germline, CDR1 MNHEY and CDR2 SMNVEV (reference sequence). This CDR3 contains 14 residues. With 6 bases clipped from V and 6 bases from J, the junction kept 1 base outside the gene matches. CDR3 in DNA: TGTGCCAGCAGGGACAGGGGGCCTAATTCACCCCTCCACTTT. This sequence encodes CASRDRGPNSPLHF.

The chain carries TRBV6-2 or TRBV6-3 and TRBJ2-7; TRBD1 agrees at 8 bases. J gave up 0 bases and V 6 bases, and 7 bases lay outside the gene matches. The CDR3 is 15 amino acids. Germline CDR1 reads MNHEY; CDR2 reads SVGEGT. CDR3 protein: CASSTRDRISYEQYF. The DNA for the CDR3 is TGTGCCAGCAGCACACGGGACAGGATCTCCTACGAGCAGTACTTC.